This T cell receptor (beta chain) originates from a study of T cells in localized non-small cell lung cancer. CDR1 is SGHAT, CDR2 FQNNGV, per germline. The CDR3 extends over 14 amino acids. Germline trimming cut 4 bases from V and 2 bases from J; bases unmatched to any gene: 4. Using immunoSEQ multiplex PCR, the repertoire was profiled, and TCRdb retains in-frame clones only, with some absent. Altogether around 8,000 clones are present, approximately 95% being singletons, with the ten largest covering about 2.9%. The chain joins TRBV11-2 to TRBJ2-5; 7 nucleotides align to TRBD2. Specimen: peripheral blood, collected before any cancer treatment. The clonotype originates from a woman aged 35 to 70 with stage I lung adenocarcinoma. The CDR3 spells CASSSWGGQETQYF. CDR3 DNA sequence: TGTGCCAGCAGCTCTTGGGGGGGTCAAGAGACCCAGTACTTC.